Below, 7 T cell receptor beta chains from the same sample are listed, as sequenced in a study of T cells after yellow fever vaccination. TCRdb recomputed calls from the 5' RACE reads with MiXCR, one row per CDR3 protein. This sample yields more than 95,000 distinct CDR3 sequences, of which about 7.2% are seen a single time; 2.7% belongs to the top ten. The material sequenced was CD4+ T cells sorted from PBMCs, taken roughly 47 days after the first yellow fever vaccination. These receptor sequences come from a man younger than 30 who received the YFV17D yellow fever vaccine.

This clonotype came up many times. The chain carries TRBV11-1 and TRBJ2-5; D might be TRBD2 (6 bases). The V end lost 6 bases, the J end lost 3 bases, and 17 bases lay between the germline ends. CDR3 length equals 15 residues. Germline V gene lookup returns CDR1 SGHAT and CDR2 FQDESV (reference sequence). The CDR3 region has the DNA TGTGCCAGCAGTCCCGGGACTCTGGAAGAAGAGACCCAGTACTTC. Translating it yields CASSPGTLEEETQYF.

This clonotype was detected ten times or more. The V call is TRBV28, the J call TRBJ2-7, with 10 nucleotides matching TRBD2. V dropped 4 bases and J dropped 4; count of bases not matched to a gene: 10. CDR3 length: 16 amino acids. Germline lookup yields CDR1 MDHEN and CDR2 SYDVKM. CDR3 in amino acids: CASSSGTSDETYEQYV. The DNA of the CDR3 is TGTGCCAGCAGTTCGGGGACTAGCGACGAAACTTACGAGCAGTACGTC.

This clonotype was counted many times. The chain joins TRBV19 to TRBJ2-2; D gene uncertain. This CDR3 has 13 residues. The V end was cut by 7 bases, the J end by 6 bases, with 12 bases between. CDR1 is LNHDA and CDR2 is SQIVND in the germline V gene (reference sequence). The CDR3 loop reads CASTVIGSGELFF. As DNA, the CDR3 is TGTGCCAGTACGGTCATCGGGTCCGGGGAGCTGTTTTTT.

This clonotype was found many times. DNA for the CDR3: TGTGCCACCAGGGGGCGGGGAACAGATACGCAGTATTTT. It specifies CATRGRGTDTQYF. The chain carries TRBV24-1 and TRBJ2-3, with a tentative D call TRBD2 (6 bases). The CDR3 consists of 13 residues. V lost 7 bases and J lost 3, with 10 bases in between. CDR1 is KGHDR, CDR2 SFDVKD, per germline.

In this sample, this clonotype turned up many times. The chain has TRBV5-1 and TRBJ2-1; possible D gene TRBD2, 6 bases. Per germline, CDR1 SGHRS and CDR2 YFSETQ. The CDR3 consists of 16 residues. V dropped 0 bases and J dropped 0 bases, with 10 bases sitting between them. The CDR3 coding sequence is TGCGCCAGCAGCTTGGAGGGCGGGGCCTCCTACAATGAGCAGTTCTTC. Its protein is CASSLEGGASYNEQFF.

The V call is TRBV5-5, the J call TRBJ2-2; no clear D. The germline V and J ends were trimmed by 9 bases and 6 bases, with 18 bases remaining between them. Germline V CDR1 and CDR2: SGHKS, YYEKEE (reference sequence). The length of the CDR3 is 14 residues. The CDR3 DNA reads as TGTGCCATGGGCCCTCGGACCAGCCCCGGGGAGCTGTTTTTT. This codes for CAMGPRTSPGELFF.

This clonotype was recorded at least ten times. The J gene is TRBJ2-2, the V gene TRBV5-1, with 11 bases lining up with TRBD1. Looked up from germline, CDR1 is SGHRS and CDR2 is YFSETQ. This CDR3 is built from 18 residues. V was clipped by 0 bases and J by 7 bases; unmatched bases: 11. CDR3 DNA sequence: TGCGCCAGCAGCTTGGATGCGGGCGGACAGGGGGCCGGCGGGGAGCTGTTTTTT. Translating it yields CASSLDAGGQGAGGELFF.